This T cell receptor beta chain was recorded in a study of blood T cell repertoires in COVID-19. Study details: Samples came from the United States, Italy and Spain, spanning acute and convalescent COVID-19. T cells, B-cell-depleted T cells, or PBMCs supplied cDNA or gDNA.

The V gene's germline CDR1 is SGHRS and CDR2 YFSETQ. The V gene end was trimmed by 4 bases and the J gene end by 9 bases; junction bases not matched to a gene: 11. This CDR3 is 15 amino acids long. Method: immunoSEQ multiplex PCR; TCRdb's copy keeps in-frame clones and lacks some. The table records over 150,000 clones, approximately 80% of them present only once. The sequenced sample was peripheral blood. The rearrangement links TRBV5-1 to TRBJ2-1; TRBD1 aligns across 9 bases. This TCR was sampled from a human donor in a cohort sampled during active COVID-19. The CDR3 spells CASSTSQGAPGEQFF. CDR3 nucleotide sequence: TGCGCCAGCAGCACCTCACAGGGGGCGCCGGGTGAGCAGTTCTTC.